A selection of T cell receptor beta chains follows, all from one sample in a study of blood T cell repertoires in COVID-19. Method: immunoSEQ multiplex PCR; TCRdb's copy keeps in-frame clones and lacks some. The sample gives 200,000 or so clones, 80% to 85% of which show up once; approximately 3% is in the top ten. The sample comprised peripheral blood. These receptors came from a woman aged 25 to 39 who had recovered from COVID-19. Both conserved end residues are trimmed from each CDR3.

>TRBV27|TRBJ1-5
ASSRRVPSSGNQPQH
>TRBV18|TRBJ2-3
ASSPLPGQGTDTQY
>TRBV4-2|TRBJ2-1
ASSQVDSPGSYNEQF
>TRBV6-6|TRBJ1-4
ASSSGSANEKLF
>TRBV30|TRBJ1-1
AWDRGAEAF
>TRBV28|TRBJ1-1
ASSFVRIIGNTEAF
>TRBV25-1|TRBJ1-5
ASSGPDRAHEPQH
>TRBV2|TRBJ1-1
ASSPQGPVTEAF
>TRBV6-1|TRBJ2-3
ASSERGGEADTQY
>TRBV18|TRBJ1-2
ASSPSYVQGTSYT
>TRBV7-9|TRBJ2-6
ASSLRDYSGANVLT
>TRBV10-1|TRBJ2-3
ASSGGTGEETDTQY
>TRBV4-2|TRBJ2-3
ASSQDQVSTDTQY
>TRBV7-2|TRBJ2-3
ASSLPDTQY
>TRBV5-5|TRBJ1-3
ASSFRQANSGNTIY